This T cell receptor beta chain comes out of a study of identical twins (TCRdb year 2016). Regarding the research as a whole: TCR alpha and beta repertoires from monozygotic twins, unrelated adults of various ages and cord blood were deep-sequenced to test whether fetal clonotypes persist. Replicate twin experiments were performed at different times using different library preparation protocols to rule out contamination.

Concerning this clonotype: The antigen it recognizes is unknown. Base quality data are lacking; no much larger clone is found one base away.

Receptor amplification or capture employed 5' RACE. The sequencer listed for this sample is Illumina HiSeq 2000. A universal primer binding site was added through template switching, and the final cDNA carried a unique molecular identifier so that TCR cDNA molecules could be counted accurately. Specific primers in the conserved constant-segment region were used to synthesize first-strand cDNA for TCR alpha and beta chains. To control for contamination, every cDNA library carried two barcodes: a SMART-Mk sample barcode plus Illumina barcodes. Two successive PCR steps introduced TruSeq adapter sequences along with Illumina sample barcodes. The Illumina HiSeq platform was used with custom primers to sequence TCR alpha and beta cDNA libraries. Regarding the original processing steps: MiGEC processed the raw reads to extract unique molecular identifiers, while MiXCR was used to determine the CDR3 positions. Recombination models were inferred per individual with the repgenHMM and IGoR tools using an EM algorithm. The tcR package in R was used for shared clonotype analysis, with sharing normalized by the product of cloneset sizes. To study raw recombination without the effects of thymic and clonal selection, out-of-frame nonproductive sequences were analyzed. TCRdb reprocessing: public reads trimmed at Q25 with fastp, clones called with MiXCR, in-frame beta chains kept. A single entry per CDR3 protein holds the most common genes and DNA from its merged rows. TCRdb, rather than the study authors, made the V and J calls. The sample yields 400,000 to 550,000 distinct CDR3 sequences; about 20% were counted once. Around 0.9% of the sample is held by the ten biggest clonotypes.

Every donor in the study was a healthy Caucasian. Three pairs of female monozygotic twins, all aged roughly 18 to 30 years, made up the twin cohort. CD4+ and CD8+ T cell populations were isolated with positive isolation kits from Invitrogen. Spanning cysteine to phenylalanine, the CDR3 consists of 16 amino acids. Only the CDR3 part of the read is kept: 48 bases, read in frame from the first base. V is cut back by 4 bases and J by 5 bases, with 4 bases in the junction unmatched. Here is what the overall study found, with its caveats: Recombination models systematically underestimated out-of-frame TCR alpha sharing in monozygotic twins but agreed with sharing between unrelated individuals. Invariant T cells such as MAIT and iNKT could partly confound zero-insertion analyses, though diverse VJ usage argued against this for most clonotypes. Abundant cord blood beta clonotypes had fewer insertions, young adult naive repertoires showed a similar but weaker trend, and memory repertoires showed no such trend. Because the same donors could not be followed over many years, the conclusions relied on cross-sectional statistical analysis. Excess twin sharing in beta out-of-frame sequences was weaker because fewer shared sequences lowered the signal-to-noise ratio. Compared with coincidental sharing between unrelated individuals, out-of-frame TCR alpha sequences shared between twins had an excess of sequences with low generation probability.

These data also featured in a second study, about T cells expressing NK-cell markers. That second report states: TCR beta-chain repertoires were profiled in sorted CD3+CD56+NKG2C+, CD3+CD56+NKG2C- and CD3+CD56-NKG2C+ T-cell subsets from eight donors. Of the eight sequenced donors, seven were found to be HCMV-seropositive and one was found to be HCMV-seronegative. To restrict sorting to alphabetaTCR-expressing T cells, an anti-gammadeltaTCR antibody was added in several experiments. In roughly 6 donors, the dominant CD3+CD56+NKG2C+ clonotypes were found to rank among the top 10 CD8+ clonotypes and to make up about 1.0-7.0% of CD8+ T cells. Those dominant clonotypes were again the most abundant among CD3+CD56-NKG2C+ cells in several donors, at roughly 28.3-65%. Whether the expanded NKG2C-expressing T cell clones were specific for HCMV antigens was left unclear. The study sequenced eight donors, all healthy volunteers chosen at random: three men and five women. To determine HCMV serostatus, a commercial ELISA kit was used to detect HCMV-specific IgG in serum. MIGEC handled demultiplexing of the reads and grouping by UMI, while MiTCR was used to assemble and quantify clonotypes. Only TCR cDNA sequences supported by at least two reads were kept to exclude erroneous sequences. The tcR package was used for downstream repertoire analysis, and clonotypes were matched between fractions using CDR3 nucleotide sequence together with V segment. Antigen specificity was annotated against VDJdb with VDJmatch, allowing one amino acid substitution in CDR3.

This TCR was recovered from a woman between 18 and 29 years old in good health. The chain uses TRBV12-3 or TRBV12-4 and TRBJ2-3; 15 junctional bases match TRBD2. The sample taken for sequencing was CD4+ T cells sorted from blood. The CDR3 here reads CASSWTSGRAGDTQYF. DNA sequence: TGTGCCAGCAGTTGGACTAGCGGGAGGGCCGGAGATACGCAGTATTTT.